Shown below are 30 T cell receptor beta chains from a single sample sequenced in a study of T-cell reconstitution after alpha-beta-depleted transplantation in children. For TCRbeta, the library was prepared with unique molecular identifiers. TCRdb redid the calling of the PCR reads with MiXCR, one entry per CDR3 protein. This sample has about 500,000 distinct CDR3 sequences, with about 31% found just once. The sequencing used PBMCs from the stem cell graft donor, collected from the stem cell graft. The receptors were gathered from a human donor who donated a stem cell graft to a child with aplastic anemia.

Here the CDR3 DNA reads TGCAGCTTAACGAAAAGTCCTGGGACTAGGTCCGATACGCAGTATTTT. It yields the protein CSLTKSPGTRSDTQYF. This chain links TRBV29-1 with TRBJ2-3, with TRBD2 matching 8 bases. V was clipped by 8 bases and J by 6 bases; unmatched bases: 19. Germline V gene data show CDR1 as SQVTM and CDR2 as ANQGSEA. CDR3 length: 16 amino acids.

The CDR3 loop reads CASSSSDRLNTEAFF. CDR3 coding DNA: TGTGCCAGCAGCTCATCGGACAGGTTGAACACTGAAGCTTTCTTT. The V gene is TRBV7-9, the J gene TRBJ1-1; 7 nucleotides align to TRBD1. With 4 bases clipped from V and 0 bases from J, the junction kept 5 bases outside the gene matches. This CDR3 contains 15 residues. Germline V CDR1 and CDR2: SEHNR, FQNEAQ (reference sequence).

CDR3 protein: CSARGGQGHTEAFF. The DNA for the CDR3 is TGCAGTGCTAGAGGGGGACAGGGACACACTGAAGCTTTCTTT. The chain recombines TRBV20-1 with TRBJ1-1; TRBD1 aligns across 9 bases. J lost 3 bases, V lost 1 base, and 3 bases had no gene match. Germline V lookup: CDR1 DFQATT, CDR2 SNEGSKA (reference sequence). This CDR3 has 14 amino acids.

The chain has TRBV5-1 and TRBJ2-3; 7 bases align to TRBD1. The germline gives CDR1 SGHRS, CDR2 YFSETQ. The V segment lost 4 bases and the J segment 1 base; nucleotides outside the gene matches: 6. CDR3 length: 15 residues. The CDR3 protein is CASSTGDSRTDTQYF. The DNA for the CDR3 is TGCGCCAGCAGCACCGGGGACAGCCGCACAGATACGCAGTATTTT.

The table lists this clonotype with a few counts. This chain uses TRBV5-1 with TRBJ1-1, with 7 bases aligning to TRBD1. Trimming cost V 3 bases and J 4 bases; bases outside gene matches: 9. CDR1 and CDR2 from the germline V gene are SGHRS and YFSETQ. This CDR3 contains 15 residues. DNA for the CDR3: TGCGCCAGCAGCTACGAGGGGGCGCCGGGCACTGAAGCTTTCTTT. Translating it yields CASSYEGAPGTEAFF.

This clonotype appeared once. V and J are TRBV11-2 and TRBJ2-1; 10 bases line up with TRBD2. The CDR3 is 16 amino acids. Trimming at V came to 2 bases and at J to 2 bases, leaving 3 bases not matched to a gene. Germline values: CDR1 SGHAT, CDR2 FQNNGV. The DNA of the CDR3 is TGTGCCAGCAGCTTAACAGCGGGAGGGACCTACAATGAGCAGTTCTTC. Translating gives CASSLTAGGTYNEQFF.

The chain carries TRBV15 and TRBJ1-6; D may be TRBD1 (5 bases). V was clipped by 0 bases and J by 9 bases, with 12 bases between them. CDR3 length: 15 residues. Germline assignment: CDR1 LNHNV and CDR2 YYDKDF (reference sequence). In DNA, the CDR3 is TGTGCCACCAGCAGAGAGCGGGGGGTCGGTTCACCCCTCCACTTT. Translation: CATSRERGVGSPLHF.

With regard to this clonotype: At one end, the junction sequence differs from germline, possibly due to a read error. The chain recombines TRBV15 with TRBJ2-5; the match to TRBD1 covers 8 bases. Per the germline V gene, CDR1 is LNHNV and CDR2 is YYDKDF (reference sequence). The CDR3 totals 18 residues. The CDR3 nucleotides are TGTGCCACCAGCAGATCCCCGGACAGGGTTTTAGGCTTGGAGACCCGGTACTTC. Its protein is CATSRSPDRVLGLETRYF.

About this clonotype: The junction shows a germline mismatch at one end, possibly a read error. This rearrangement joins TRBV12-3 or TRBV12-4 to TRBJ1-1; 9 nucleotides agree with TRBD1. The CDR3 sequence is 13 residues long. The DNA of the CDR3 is TGTGCCAGCAGTCGGACAGGGGTGACTGAATCTTTCTTT. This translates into CASSRTGVTESFF.

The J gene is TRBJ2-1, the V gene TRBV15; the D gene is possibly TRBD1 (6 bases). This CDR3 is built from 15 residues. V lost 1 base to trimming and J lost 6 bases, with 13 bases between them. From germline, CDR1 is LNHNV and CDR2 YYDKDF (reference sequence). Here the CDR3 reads CATSRVRGIGNEQFF. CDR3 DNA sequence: TGTGCCACCAGCAGAGTAAGGGGGATAGGCAATGAGCAGTTCTTC.

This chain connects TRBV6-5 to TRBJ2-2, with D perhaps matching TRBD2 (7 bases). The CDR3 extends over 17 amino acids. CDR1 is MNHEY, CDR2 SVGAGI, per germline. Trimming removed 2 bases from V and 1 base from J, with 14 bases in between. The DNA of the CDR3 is TGTGCCAGCAGTTACAGGGAGGGGGTTAGGAACACCGGGGAGCTGTTTTTT. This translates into CASSYREGVRNTGELFF.

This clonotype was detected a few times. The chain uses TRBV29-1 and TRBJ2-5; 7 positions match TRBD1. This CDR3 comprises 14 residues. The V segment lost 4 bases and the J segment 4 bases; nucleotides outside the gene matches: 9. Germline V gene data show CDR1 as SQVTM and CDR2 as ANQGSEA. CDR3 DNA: TGCAGCGTTGTCCTTGAGGGGGCCCCAGAGACCCAGTACTTC. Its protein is CSVVLEGAPETQYF. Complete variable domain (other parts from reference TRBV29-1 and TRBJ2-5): SAVISQKPSRDICQRGTSLTIQCQVDSQVTMMFWYRQQPGQSLTLIATANQGSEATYESGFVIDKFPISRPNLTFSTLTVSNMSPEDSSIYLCSVVLEGAPETQYFGPGTRLLVL.

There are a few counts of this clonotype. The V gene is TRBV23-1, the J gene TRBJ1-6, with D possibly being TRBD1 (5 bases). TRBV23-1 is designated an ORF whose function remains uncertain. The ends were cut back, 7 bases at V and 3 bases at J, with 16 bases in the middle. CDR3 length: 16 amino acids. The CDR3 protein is CASTTLRGIYNSPLHF. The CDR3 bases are TGCGCCAGCACCACACTTAGGGGAATCTATAATTCACCCCTCCACTTT.

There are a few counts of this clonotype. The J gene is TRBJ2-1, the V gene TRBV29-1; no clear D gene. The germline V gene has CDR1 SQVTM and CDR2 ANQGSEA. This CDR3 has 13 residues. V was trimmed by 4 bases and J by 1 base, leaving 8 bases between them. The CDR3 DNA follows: TGCAGCGTTGCCACCTGGTCCTACAATGAGCAGTTCTTC. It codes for CSVATWSYNEQFF.

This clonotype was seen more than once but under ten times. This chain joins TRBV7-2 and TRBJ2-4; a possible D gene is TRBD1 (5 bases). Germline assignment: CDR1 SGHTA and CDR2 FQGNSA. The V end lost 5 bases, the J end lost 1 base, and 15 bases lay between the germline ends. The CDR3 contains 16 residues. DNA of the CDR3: TGTGCCAGCAGCATTAGTGGGGCTGTGGCCAAAAACATTCAGTACTTC. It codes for CASSISGAVAKNIQYF. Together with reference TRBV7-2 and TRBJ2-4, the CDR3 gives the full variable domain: GAGVSQSPSNKVTEKGKDVELRCDPISGHTALYWYRQSLGQGLEFLIYFQGNSAPDKSGLPSDRFSAERTGGSVSTLTIQRTQQEDSAVYLCASSISGAVAKNIQYFGAGTRLSVL.

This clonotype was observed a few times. The CDR3 region is CSASQLGVGKNIQYF. The DNA for the CDR3 is TGCAGTGCTAGTCAATTGGGGGTGGGCAAAAACATTCAGTACTTC. The rearrangement joins TRBV20-1 to TRBJ2-4; perhaps D is TRBD1 or TRBD2 (5 bases each). The CDR3 runs to 15 residues. V gave up 3 bases and J gave up 3 bases, with 15 bases separating them. CDR1 is DFQATT and CDR2 is SNEGSKA in the germline V gene (reference sequence).

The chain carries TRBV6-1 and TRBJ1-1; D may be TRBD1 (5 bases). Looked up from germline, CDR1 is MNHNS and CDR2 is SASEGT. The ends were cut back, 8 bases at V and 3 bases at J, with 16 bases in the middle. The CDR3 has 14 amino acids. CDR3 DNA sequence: TGTGCCAGCTCCGAGTGGGGGGAACACACTGAAGCTTTCTTT. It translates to CASSEWGEHTEAFF.

CDR3 residues: CASSEGQSEGYTF. DNA for the CDR3: TGTGCCAGCAGTGAGGGACAATCAGAGGGCTACACCTTC. V gene TRBV28 combines with J gene TRBJ1-2, with D possibly TRBD1 on 6 matching bases. V lost 5 bases, J lost 8 bases, and 15 bases lay in between. CDR3 size: 13 residues. Germline CDR1 is MDHEN and CDR2 is SYDVKM.

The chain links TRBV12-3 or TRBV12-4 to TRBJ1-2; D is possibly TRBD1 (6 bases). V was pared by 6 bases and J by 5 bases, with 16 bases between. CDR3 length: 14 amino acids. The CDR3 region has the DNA TGTGCCAGCAGCAGCCCGGAGGGGGTATATGGCTACACCTTC. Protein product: CASSSPEGVYGYTF.

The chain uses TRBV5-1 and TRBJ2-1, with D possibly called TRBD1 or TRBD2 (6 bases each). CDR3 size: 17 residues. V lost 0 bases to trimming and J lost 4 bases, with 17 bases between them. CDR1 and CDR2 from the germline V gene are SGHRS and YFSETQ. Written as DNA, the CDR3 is TGCGCCAGCAGCTTGGGCCGAACCGGGGGCTTTTACAATGAGCAGTTCTTC. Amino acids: CASSLGRTGGFYNEQFF. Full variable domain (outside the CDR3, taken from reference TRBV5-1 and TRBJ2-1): KAGVTQTPRYLIKTRGQQVTLSCSPISGHRSVSWYQQTPGQGLQFLFEYFSETQRNKGNFPGRFSGRQFSNSRSEMNVSTLELGDSALYLCASSLGRTGGFYNEQFFGPGTRLTVL.

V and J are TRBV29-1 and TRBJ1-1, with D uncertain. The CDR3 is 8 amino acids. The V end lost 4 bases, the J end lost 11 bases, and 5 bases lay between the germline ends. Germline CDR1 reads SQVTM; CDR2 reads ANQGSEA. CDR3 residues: CSVGSAFF. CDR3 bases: TGCAGCGTTGGGTCCGCTTTCTTT.

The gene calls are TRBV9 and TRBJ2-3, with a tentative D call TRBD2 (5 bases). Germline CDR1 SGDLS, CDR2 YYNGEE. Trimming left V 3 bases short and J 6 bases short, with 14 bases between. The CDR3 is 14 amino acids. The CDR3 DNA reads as TGTGCCAGCAGCGGCCGAGTGACTAAGGATACGCAGTATTTT. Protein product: CASSGRVTKDTQYF. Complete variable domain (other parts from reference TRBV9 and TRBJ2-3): DSGVTQTPKHLITATGQRVTLRCSPRSGDLSVYWYQQSLDQGLQFLIQYYNGEERAKGNILERFSAQQFPDLHSELNLSSLELGDSALYFCASSGRVTKDTQYFGPGTRLTVL.

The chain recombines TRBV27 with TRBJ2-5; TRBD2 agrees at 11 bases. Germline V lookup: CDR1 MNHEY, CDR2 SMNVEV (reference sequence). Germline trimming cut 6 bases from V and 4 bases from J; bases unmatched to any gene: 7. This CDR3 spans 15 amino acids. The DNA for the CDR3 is TGTGCCAGCAGAGTAGCGGGAGGGCCCCCAGAGACCCAGTACTTC. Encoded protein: CASRVAGGPPETQYF.

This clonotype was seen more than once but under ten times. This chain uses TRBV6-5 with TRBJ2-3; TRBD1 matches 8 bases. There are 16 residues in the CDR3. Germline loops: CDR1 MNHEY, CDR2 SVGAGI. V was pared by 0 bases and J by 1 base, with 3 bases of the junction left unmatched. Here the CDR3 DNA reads TGTGCCAGCAGTTACTCTGCAGGGGGCGGCACAGATACGCAGTATTTT. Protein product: CASSYSAGGGTDTQYF.

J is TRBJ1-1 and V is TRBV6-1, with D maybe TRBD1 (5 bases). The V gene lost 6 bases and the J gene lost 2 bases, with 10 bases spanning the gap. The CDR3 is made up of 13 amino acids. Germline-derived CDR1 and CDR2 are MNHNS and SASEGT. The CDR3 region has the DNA TGTGCCAGCAGAACGAGGGGAAACACTGAAGCTTTCTTT. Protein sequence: CASRTRGNTEAFF.

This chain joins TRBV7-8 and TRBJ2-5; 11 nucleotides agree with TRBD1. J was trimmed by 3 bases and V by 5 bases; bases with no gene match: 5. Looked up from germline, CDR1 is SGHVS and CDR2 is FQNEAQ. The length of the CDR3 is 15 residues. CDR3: CASSDGTGGKETQYF. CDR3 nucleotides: TGTGCCAGCAGCGACGGGACAGGGGGTAAAGAGACCCAGTACTTC.

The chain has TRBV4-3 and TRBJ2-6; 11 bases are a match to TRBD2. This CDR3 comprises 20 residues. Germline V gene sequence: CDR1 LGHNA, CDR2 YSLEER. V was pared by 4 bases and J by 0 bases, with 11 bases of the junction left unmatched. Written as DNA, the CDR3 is TGCGCCAGCAGCCCTGACGGTCTAGCGGGAGGCCTCTCTGGGGCCAACGTCCTGACTTTC. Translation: CASSPDGLAGGLSGANVLTF.

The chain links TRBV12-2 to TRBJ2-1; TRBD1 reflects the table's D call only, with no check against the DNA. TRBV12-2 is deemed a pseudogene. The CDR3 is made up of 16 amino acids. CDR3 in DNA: TGTGCAAGTCGCTCGGAGGAGAGGGGGCATTGTAATGAGCAGTTCTTC. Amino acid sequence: CASRSEERGHCNEQFF.

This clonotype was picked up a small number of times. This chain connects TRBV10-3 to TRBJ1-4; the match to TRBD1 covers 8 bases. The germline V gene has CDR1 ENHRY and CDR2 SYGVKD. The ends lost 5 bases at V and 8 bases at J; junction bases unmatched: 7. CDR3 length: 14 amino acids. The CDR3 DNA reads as TGTGCCATCAGTCCGACAGGGGTTAAAGAAAAACTGTTTTTT. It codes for CAISPTGVKEKLFF.

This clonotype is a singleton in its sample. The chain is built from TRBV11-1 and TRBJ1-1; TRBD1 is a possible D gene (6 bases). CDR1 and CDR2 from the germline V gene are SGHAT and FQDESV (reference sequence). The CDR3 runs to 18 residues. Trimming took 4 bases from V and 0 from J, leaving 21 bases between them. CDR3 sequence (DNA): TGTGCCAGCAGCTCAAACAGGGTCGGAAGAGGCATGAACACTGAAGCTTTCTTT. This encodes CASSSNRVGRGMNTEAFF.